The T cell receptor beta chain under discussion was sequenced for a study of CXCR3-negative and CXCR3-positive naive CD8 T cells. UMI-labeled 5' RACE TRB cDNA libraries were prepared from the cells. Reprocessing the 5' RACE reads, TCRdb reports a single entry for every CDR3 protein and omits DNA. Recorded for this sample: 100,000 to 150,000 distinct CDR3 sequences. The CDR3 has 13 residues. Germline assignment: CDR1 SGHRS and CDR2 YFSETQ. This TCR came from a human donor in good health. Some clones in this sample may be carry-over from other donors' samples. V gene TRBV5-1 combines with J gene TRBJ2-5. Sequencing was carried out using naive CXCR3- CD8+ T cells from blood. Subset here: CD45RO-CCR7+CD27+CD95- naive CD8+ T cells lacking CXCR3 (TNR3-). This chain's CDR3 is CASSLEGQETQYF.